This passage covers 30 T cell receptor beta chains from one sample sequenced in a study of blood T cells in healthy people across ages. Together with a sample-barcoded 5' primer, a J-beta primer mix was included in a second PCR lasting roughly 6 to 12 cycles. TCRdb fed the 5' RACE reads into MiXCR, producing one record per CDR3 protein. The data show fewer than 950,000 distinct CDR3 sequences, 53% seen once. The sample consisted of blood. The source of these receptors is a man at least 80 years old in good health.

This clonotype was recorded a few times. The chain links TRBV28 to TRBJ2-4; 7 nucleotides match TRBD2. V trimming: 5 bases; J trimming: 3 bases; junction bases outside the gene matches: 7. Germline V gene data show CDR1 as MDHEN and CDR2 as SYDVKM. The CDR3 is 15 amino acids. The CDR3 region has the DNA TGTGCCAGCAGTCCGGTCGGGGGGATCAAAAACATTCAGTACTTC. Amino acid sequence: CASSPVGGIKNIQYF.

This chain connects TRBV20-1 to TRBJ2-1; D ambiguous. The length of the CDR3 is 10 residues. Between the trimmed V and J ends, which lost 3 bases and 10 bases, there was a span of 7 bases. Germline CDR1 is DFQATT and CDR2 is SNEGSKA (reference sequence). This chain's CDR3 is CSASGLEQFF. Here the CDR3 DNA reads TGCAGTGCTAGTGGGCTGGAGCAGTTCTTC.

The V gene is TRBV2, the J gene TRBJ2-5; D not resolved. The CDR3 is 11 residues long. Germline V CDR1 and CDR2: SNHLY, FYNNEI. Trimming pared 8 bases from V and 11 bases from J, leaving 15 bases between. CDR3 bases: TGTGCCAGCCGACTCCCAAATGAGCAGTACTTC. Protein: CASRLPNEQYF. The variable domain in full, completed from reference TRBV2 and TRBJ2-5, reads EPEVTQTPSHQVTQMGQEVILRCVPISNHLYFYWYRQILGQKVEFLVSFYNNEISEKSEIFDDQFSVERPDGSNFTLKIRSTKLEDSAMYFCASRLPNEQYFGPGTRLLVL.

V is TRBV29-1 and J is TRBJ2-5; 7 nucleotides match TRBD1. Germline CDR1 reads SQVTM; CDR2 reads ANQGSEA. With 8 bases clipped from V and 5 bases from J, the junction kept 11 bases outside the gene matches. The CDR3 covers 13 residues. Here the CDR3 reads CSISMDRRETQYF. The CDR3 nucleotides are TGCAGCATTTCAATGGACAGGCGGGAGACCCAGTACTTC.

The CDR3 loop is CSARPPLQDRGNTEAFF. The CDR3 DNA reads TGCAGTGCTAGACCCCCCCTTCAAGACAGGGGGAACACTGAAGCTTTCTTT. The gene calls are TRBV20-1 and TRBJ1-1; 8 bases map to TRBD1. With 2 bases clipped from V and 1 base from J, the junction kept 12 bases outside the gene matches. This CDR3 spans 17 amino acids. CDR1 and CDR2 (germline): DFQATT, SNEGSKA (reference sequence).

The chain couples TRBV20-1 to TRBJ2-1, with D perhaps being TRBD1 or TRBD2 (5 bases each). Germline-derived CDR1 and CDR2 are DFQATT and SNEGSKA (reference sequence). Trimming took off 4 bases at V and 10 bases at J, with 20 bases between the two ends. There are 14 residues in the CDR3. The CDR3 loop reads CSAINRGTLGEQFF. The CDR3 coding sequence is TGCAGTGCTATAAACCGGGGCACCCTCGGGGAGCAGTTCTTC.

V and J are TRBV7-8 and TRBJ2-2; the D gene could be TRBD1 or TRBD2 (5 bases each). The germline V gene has CDR1 SGHVS and CDR2 FQNEAQ. CDR3 size: 15 residues. Trimming took 4 bases from V and 3 from J, leaving 12 bases between them. The CDR3 coding sequence is TGTGCCAGCAGCTCGGGGCAGACCTACACCGGGGAGCTGTTTTTT. It specifies CASSSGQTYTGELFF.

The chain employs TRBV14 and TRBJ2-4; possibly TRBD2 for D (5 bases). V lost 6 bases, J lost 0 bases, and 9 bases lay in between. Germline loops: CDR1 SGHDN, CDR2 FVKESK. This CDR3 spans 14 amino acids. CDR3 nucleotide sequence: TGTGCCAGCAGACAAAGCGGAGCCAAAAACATTCAGTACTTC. Amino acids: CASRQSGAKNIQYF.

In its sample, this clonotype was seen a few times. The chain carries TRBV5-1 and TRBJ2-1; the match to TRBD2 covers 12 bases. The junction had 5 bases not matched to a gene; V was cut back by 0 bases and J by 7 bases. Germline assignment: CDR1 SGHRS and CDR2 YFSETQ. The CDR3 is 16 amino acids. CDR3 residues: CASSLGLAGEWNEQFF. The DNA of the CDR3 is TGCGCCAGCAGCTTGGGACTAGCGGGAGAGTGGAATGAGCAGTTCTTC.

The chain combines TRBV29-1 with TRBJ2-5; TRBD2 might be the D (6 bases). V was shortened by 3 bases and J by 5 bases, with 16 bases between the two germline ends. Looked up from germline, CDR1 is SQVTM and CDR2 is ANQGSEA. CDR3 size: 14 residues. The CDR3 bases are TGCAGCGTTGAGTGGACTACCCTCATCGAGACCCAGTACTTC. It yields the protein CSVEWTTLIETQYF.

This clonotype has just a few counts. The chain's CDR3 is CSGGGTGGDGYTF. The CDR3 nucleotides are TGCAGCGGGGGCGGGACAGGGGGCGATGGCTACACCTTC. This chain links TRBV29-1 with TRBJ1-2; 12 bases line up with TRBD1. The CDR3 spans 13 residues. Germline CDR1 and CDR2: SQVTM and ANQGSEA. V was pared by 7 bases and J by 6 bases, with 6 bases of the junction left unmatched.

As to this clonotype: Germline and junction disagree at one end, which may indicate a read error. The rearrangement joins TRBV7-3 to TRBJ2-1; TRBD2 matches 10 bases. Gene TRBJ2-7 matches the end of the DNA better, so the J call may be wrong. Germline CDR1 reads SGHTA; CDR2 reads FQGTGA. The CDR3 sequence is 15 residues long. The CDR3 reads CPSSLTSGVYNEQYF. The CDR3 bases are TGTCCCAGCAGCTTAACTAGCGGGGTCTACAATGAGCAGTACTTC.

This clonotype turned up a few times. This chain links TRBV3-1 with TRBJ2-7; no firm D call. Germline V gene lookup returns CDR1 LGHDT and CDR2 YNNKEL (reference sequence). V lost 0 bases and J 5 bases, leaving 17 bases between the germline ends. This CDR3 contains 16 residues. The CDR3 DNA reads TGTGCCAGCAGCCAAGATGGTAACAGAGTACCAGACGAGCAGTACTTC. This sequence encodes CASSQDGNRVPDEQYF.

This chain joins TRBV9 and TRBJ2-2; no clear D. This CDR3 region has 14 residues. CDR1 SGDLS and CDR2 YYNGEE come from the germline V gene. Trimming pared 3 bases from V and 3 bases from J, leaving 9 bases between. This CDR3 is CASSASMDTGELFF. The DNA of the CDR3 is TGTGCCAGCAGCGCCAGCATGGACACCGGGGAGCTGTTTTTT. The full variable domain, rest sourced from reference TRBV9 and TRBJ2-2, is DSGVTQTPKHLITATGQRVTLRCSPRSGDLSVYWYQQSLDQGLQFLIQYYNGEERAKGNILERFSAQQFPDLHSELNLSSLELGDSALYFCASSASMDTGELFFGEGSRLTVL.

The chain is built from TRBV5-6 and TRBJ2-3, with a weak D call TRBD2 (5 bases). Germline CDR1 reads SGHDT; CDR2 reads YYEEEE. V lost 1 base and J lost 14, with 23 bases in between. The CDR3 spans 15 residues. For the CDR3, the DNA is TGTGCCAGCAGCTTGAACGGGGAATCGTGGAGATACGCGTATTTT. Translating gives CASSLNGESWRYAYF.

This CDR3 reads CASSEEDLVFYEQYF. For the CDR3, the DNA is TGTGCCAGCAGTGAGGAGGACCTTGTTTTTTACGAGCAGTACTTC. The chain carries TRBV25-1 and TRBJ2-7; D is possibly TRBD2 (5 bases). Trimming pared 3 bases from V and 4 bases from J, leaving 16 bases between. Germline V gives CDR1 MGHDK, CDR2 SYGVNS. The CDR3 is made up of 15 amino acids.

V is TRBV6-5 and J is TRBJ1-1; maybe TRBD1 (6 bases). The CDR3 contains 12 residues. The germline gives CDR1 MNHEY, CDR2 SVGAGI. Trimming took off 2 bases at V and 11 bases at J, with 12 bases between the two ends. The CDR3 sequence: CASSYPGAAAFF. CDR3 bases: TGTGCCAGCAGTTACCCGGGGGCAGCGGCTTTCTTT.

The V call is TRBV2, the J call TRBJ2-4; 7 bases align to TRBD1. Trimming cost V 5 bases and J 4 bases; bases outside gene matches: 2. The CDR3 has 13 residues. Looked up from germline, CDR1 is SNHLY and CDR2 is FYNNEI. As DNA, the CDR3 is TGTGCCAGCAGTAGGGACAGAAAAAACATTCAGTACTTC. Its protein product is CASSRDRKNIQYF.

This clonotype was seen more than once but under ten times. Because the CDR3's place on the DNA is in doubt, the DNA is left out and the CDR3 is given as listed by TCRdb. The chain couples TRBV6-5 to TRBJ2-4; TRBD2 is the table's D call and was not checked against the DNA. CDR1 MNHEY and CDR2 SVGAGI come from the germline V gene. Counting both end residues, the CDR3 totals 13 amino acids. The CDR3 reads CASSYVAGGSLYF.

J is TRBJ1-2 and V is TRBV27; TRBD1 is a possible D gene (6 bases). V was trimmed by 2 bases and J by 8 bases, leaving 12 bases between them. Germline CDR1 and CDR2: MNHEY and SMNVEV (reference sequence). The length of the CDR3 is 13 residues. For the CDR3, the DNA is TGTGCCAGCAGTTTACTACAGGGACGCGGCTACACCTTC. Translated, it gives CASSLLQGRGYTF.

The V call is TRBV7-9, the J call TRBJ2-1; 9 bases map to TRBD2. The CDR3 runs to 15 residues. Germline CDR1 is SEHNR and CDR2 is FQNEAQ (reference sequence). V lost 4 bases to trimming and J lost 5 bases; unmatched junction nucleotides: 6. CDR3 coding DNA: TGTGCCAGCAGCTCCATAGCGGGAGACCACAATGAGCAGTTCTTC. This translates into CASSSIAGDHNEQFF.

This chain uses TRBV7-2 with TRBJ2-1, with D unclear. Germline CDR1 SGHTA, CDR2 FQGNSA. This CDR3 contains 15 residues. V lost 2 bases and J lost 0, with 8 bases in between. CDR3 sequence reads: CASSLYYSSYNEQFF. Here the CDR3 DNA reads TGTGCCAGCAGCTTATACTACAGCTCCTACAATGAGCAGTTCTTC.

The chain uses TRBV20-1 and TRBJ2-5; D unclear. The CDR3 is made up of 13 amino acids. V was cut by 3 bases and J by 4 bases, with 12 bases left in between. CDR1 is DFQATT and CDR2 is SNEGSKA in the germline V gene (reference sequence). For the CDR3, the DNA is TGCAGTGCTAGTATAGTCGTGGCAGAGACCCAGTACTTC. It is translated as CSASIVVAETQYF.

V gene TRBV5-1 combines with J gene TRBJ2-1; 12 positions agree with TRBD2. CDR3 length: 19 residues. Trimming at V came to 0 bases and at J to 0 bases, leaving 7 bases not matched to a gene. CDR1 is SGHRS, CDR2 YFSETQ, per germline. The CDR3 nucleotides read TGCGCCAGCAGCTTGGAACTAGCGGGAGGACCTACCTCCTACAATGAGCAGTTCTTC. Its translation: CASSLELAGGPTSYNEQFF.

The chain joins TRBV4-1 to TRBJ2-6; D is unresolved. The CDR3 loop spans 14 amino acids. Germline CDR1 is MGHRA and CDR2 is YSYEKL. Here the CDR3 reads CASPEVAGANVLTF. The CDR3 region has the DNA TGCGCTAGCCCCGAGGTTGCTGGGGCCAACGTCCTGACTTTC.

The chain employs TRBV24-1 and TRBJ2-5; D is possibly TRBD1 (5 bases). The CDR3 sequence is 13 residues long. Trimming cost V 8 bases and J 0 bases, with 9 bases left between them. Germline CDR1 KGHDR, CDR2 SFDVKD. In nucleotides, the CDR3 is TGTGCCACCACGGACACTAACCAAGAGACCCAGTACTTC. This gives the protein CATTDTNQETQYF.

In its sample, this clonotype was seen a few times. The rearrangement links TRBV6-5 to TRBJ2-5; 9 nucleotides match TRBD2. This CDR3 has 13 amino acids. The V segment lost 7 bases and the J segment 4 bases; nucleotides outside the gene matches: 4. Germline V gene lookup returns CDR1 MNHEY and CDR2 SVGAGI. In nucleotides, the CDR3 is TGTGCCAGCAAGGCTAGCGGGATAGAGACCCAGTACTTC. Translated: CASKASGIETQYF.

The genes are TRBV9 and TRBJ2-2, with 9 bases that match TRBD1. The CDR3 loop spans 15 amino acids. V dropped 4 bases and J dropped 7; count of bases not matched to a gene: 8. Germline loops: CDR1 SGDLS, CDR2 YYNGEE. The CDR3 DNA is TGTGCCAGCAGCTCCACAGGGGGCAATGGCGGGGAGCTGTTTTTT. This sequence encodes CASSSTGGNGGELFF.

V is TRBV7-2 and J is TRBJ2-4; 8 positions agree with TRBD2. The tail of the sequence fits TRBJ2-7 better, so the J call may be wrong. Germline assignment: CDR1 SGHTA and CDR2 FQGNSA. The CDR3 extends over 14 amino acids. In DNA, the CDR3 is TGTGCCAGCAGCTCCGGACTAGCTGGGAGCGAGCAGTACTTC. Its protein product is CASSSGLAGSEQYF.

This chain uses TRBV18 with TRBJ2-7, with TRBD2 matching over 8 bases. The CDR3 length is 15 residues. The junction had 10 bases not matched to a gene; V was cut back by 2 bases and J by 7 bases. Germline CDR1 and CDR2: KGHSH and LQKENI. CDR3: CASSPLGLEQNEQYF. In DNA, the CDR3 is TGTGCCAGCTCACCATTGGGACTAGAACAAAATGAGCAGTACTTC. The variable domain in full, with the rest retrieved from reference TRBV18 and TRBJ2-7, is NAGVMQNPRHLVRRRGQEARLRCSPMKGHSHVYWYRQLPEEGLKFMVYLQKENIIDESGMPKERFSAEFPKEGPSILRIQQVVRGDSAAYFCASSPLGLEQNEQYFGPGTRLTVT.